This T cell receptor beta chain was retrieved from a study of OX40 agonist ivuxolimab in advanced cancers. On the study more broadly: One patient with hepatocellular carcinoma and two with cutaneous melanoma, three in all, had partial responses. Study observations and caveats: Not determined was the antigen specificity of the expanded peripheral T cells. Relative to CD4+ cells, CD8+ T cells on average had more expanded clones.

Some clones are missing from TCRdb's copy, which holds only in-frame ones; the method was immunoSEQ multiplex PCR. The sample lists tens of thousands of clones, roughly 84% occurring once. V was cut by 4 bases and J by 6 bases, with 15 bases left in between. The CDR3 spans 14 residues. Germline CDR1 SGHDT, CDR2 YYEEEE. Comments on this clone: Its target is not known.

The material sequenced was CD4+ or CD8+ T cells sorted from blood, taken in a trial of the OX40 agonist ivuxolimab. The clonotype originates from an adult with an advanced solid tumor such as melanoma, head and neck, liver or kidney cancer. This sequence joins TRBV5-6 and TRBJ2-3; no definite D call. The CDR3 DNA reads TGTGCCAGCAGCCACCGGGTCCATGCGGATACGCAGTATTTT. It translates to CASSHRVHADTQYF. Variable domain in full (rest from reference TRBV5-6 and TRBJ2-3): DAGVTQSPTHLIKTRGQQVTLRCSPKSGHDTVSWYQQALGQGPQFIFQYYEEEERQRGNFPDRFSGHQFPNYSSELNVNALLLGDSALYLCASSHRVHADTQYFGPGTRLTVL.